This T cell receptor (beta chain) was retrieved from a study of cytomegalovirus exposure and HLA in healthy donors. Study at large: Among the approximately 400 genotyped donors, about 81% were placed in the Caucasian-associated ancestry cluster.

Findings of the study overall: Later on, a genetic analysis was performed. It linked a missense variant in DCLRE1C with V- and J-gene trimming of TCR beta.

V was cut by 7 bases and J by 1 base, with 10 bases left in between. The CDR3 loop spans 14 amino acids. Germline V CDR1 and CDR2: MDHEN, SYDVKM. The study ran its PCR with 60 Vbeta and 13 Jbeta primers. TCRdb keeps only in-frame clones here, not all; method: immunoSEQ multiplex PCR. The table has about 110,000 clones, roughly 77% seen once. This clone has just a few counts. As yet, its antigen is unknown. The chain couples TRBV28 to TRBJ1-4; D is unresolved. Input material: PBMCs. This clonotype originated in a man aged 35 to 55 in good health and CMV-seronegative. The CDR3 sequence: CASNRAGTNEKLFF. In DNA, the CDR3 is TGTGCCAGCAACCGCGCGGGAACTAATGAAAAACTGTTTTTT. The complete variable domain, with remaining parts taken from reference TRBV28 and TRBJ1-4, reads DVKVTQSSRYLVKRTGEKVFLECVQDMDHENMFWYRQDPGLGLRLIYFSYDVKMKEKGDIPEGYSVSREKKERFSLILESASTNQTSMYLCASNRAGTNEKLFFGSGTQLSVL.